Listed here are 27 T cell receptor beta chains from one sample, sequenced in a study of response to subunit inactivated influenza vaccine. TCRdb re-derived calls from the RT-PCR reads in MiXCR, one entry per CDR3 protein. The sample records under 200,000 distinct CDR3 sequences, approximately 11% being singletons. Sequenced here: CD8+ T cells sorted from PBMCs, sampled about 24 months after vaccination. The receptors were sampled from a man aged 45 to 75 who received an inactivated influenza vaccine.

The rearrangement uses TRBV30 and TRBJ2-4; D is ambiguous. Germline V lookup: CDR1 GTSNPN, CDR2 SVGIG (reference sequence). There are 14 residues in the CDR3. V gave up 2 bases and J gave up 6 bases, with 14 bases separating them. This CDR3 is CAWSLLQRANIQYF. CDR3 coding DNA: TGTGCCTGGAGTTTGCTACAACGAGCAAACATTCAGTACTTC.

This clonotype was seen at least ten times. This rearrangement joins TRBV2 to TRBJ1-2; D gene ambiguous. Trimming left V 1 base short and J 4 bases short, with 13 bases between. Germline CDR1 and CDR2: SNHLY and FYNNEI. This CDR3 is 15 amino acids long. In DNA, the CDR3 is TGTGCCAGCAGTGAAGAGCCCCTCACGGGCTATGGCTACACCTTC. As protein: CASSEEPLTGYGYTF.

The chain uses TRBV29-1 and TRBJ1-1; D is undetermined. This CDR3 contains 10 residues. CDR1 and CDR2 from the germline V gene are SQVTM and ANQGSEA. With 5 bases removed from V and 7 bases from J, the gap between germline ends came to 8 bases. The CDR3 sequence: CSVIGYEAFF. Here the CDR3 DNA reads TGCAGCGTTATAGGTTATGAAGCTTTCTTT.

The chain is built from TRBV14 and TRBJ2-5, with TRBD1 as a possible D gene (5 bases). The CDR3 sequence is 14 residues long. V lost 1 base and J 1 base, leaving 7 bases between the germline ends. Germline CDR1 and CDR2: SGHDN and FVKESK. The DNA for the CDR3 is TGTGCCAGCAGCCAAGTTAGGGGCCAAGAGACCCAGTACTTC. It codes for CASSQVRGQETQYF.

V and J are TRBV12-5 and TRBJ2-2; D might be TRBD2 (6 bases). Germline values: CDR1 LGHNT, CDR2 FRNRAP. V lost 0 bases and J lost 0, with 11 bases in between. The CDR3 totals 17 residues. The CDR3: CASGLVYGEANTGELFF. CDR3 nucleotides: TGTGCTAGTGGTTTGGTATATGGGGAGGCGAACACCGGGGAGCTGTTTTTT.

CDR3 loop: CSARAQGHEQYF. DNA for the CDR3: TGCAGTGCTAGAGCACAGGGCCACGAGCAGTACTTC. The chain uses TRBV20-1 and TRBJ2-7; perhaps TRBD1 as D (6 bases). Trimming cost V 1 base and J 5 bases, with 9 bases left between them. The CDR3 runs 12 residues. CDR1 is DFQATT, CDR2 SNEGSKA, per germline (reference sequence).

This clonotype was detected a few times. This chain links TRBV7-2 with TRBJ2-7; 7 bases are shared with TRBD2. Germline CDR1 SGHTA, CDR2 FQGNSA. This CDR3 comprises 15 residues. The V gene end was trimmed by 1 base and the J gene end by 0 bases; junction bases not matched to a gene: 3. The CDR3 is CASSLDGGYSYEQYF. For the CDR3, the DNA is TGTGCCAGCAGCTTAGACGGGGGGTACTCCTACGAGCAGTACTTC.

The rearrangement joins TRBV7-3 to TRBJ2-2; D perhaps matches TRBD1 (6 bases). V was trimmed by 9 bases and J by 1 base, leaving 12 bases between them. The germline gives CDR1 SGHTA, CDR2 FQGTGA. This CDR3 spans 14 amino acids. CDR3 sequence (DNA): TGTGCCAGTAACGAGGGACAGAACACCGGGGAGCTGTTTTTT. Amino acid sequence: CASNEGQNTGELFF.

This clonotype was seen many times. The V gene is TRBV20-1, the J gene TRBJ1-5; possible D gene TRBD1, 6 bases. The CDR3 covers 12 residues. In germline, CDR1 is DFQATT, CDR2 SNEGSKA (reference sequence). Deletions cut 4 bases from V and 7 bases from J, with 11 bases between. CDR3 nucleotides: TGCAGTGCTACACAGGGTAGACAGCCCCAGCATTTT. This sequence encodes CSATQGRQPQHF.

The chain joins TRBV5-1 to TRBJ2-1, with 11 bases matching TRBD1. J was trimmed by 4 bases and V by 4 bases; bases with no gene match: 7. The CDR3 has 16 residues. CDR1 SGHRS and CDR2 YFSETQ come from the germline V gene. The CDR3 protein is CASSTDRGHVYNEQFF. DNA for the CDR3: TGCGCCAGCAGCACGGACAGGGGGCATGTGTACAATGAGCAGTTCTTC.

In this sample, this clonotype turned up many times. The chain couples TRBV12-3 or TRBV12-4 to TRBJ2-1; 8 bases agree with TRBD1. The CDR3 is 16 residues long. After removal of 4 bases from V and 4 bases from J, the junction contained 9 bases not matched to a gene. CDR3 DNA: TGTGCCAGCAGTTCGTTTGCGACAGGGGTATACAATGAGCAGTTCTTC. As protein: CASSSFATGVYNEQFF.

The chain links TRBV28 to TRBJ2-3; D possibly corresponds to TRBD1 (6 bases). Germline V gene data show CDR1 as MDHEN and CDR2 as SYDVKM. V lost 3 bases and J lost 6, with 16 bases in between. The CDR3 extends over 15 amino acids. The CDR3 DNA sequence: TGTGCCAGCAGTTTGGGGGCCAGGGAAAAGGATACGCAGTATTTT. Translation gives CASSLGAREKDTQYF.

This clonotype was seen repeatedly, ten times or more. The chain joins TRBV2 to TRBJ1-1, with unresolved D. V dropped 6 bases and J dropped 3 bases, with 8 bases sitting between them. This CDR3 has 12 amino acids. In germline, CDR1 is SNHLY, CDR2 FYNNEI. CDR3 in DNA: TGTGCCAGCAGCCCCCGGGACACTGAAGCTTTCTTT. Translated, it gives CASSPRDTEAFF.

This chain connects TRBV19 to TRBJ2-3; tentative D call: TRBD2 (6 bases). The V and J ends lost 5 bases and 1 base respectively, with 19 bases between them. The CDR3 is made up of 17 amino acids. Germline CDR1 and CDR2: LNHDA and SQIVND (reference sequence). This CDR3 reads CASSPLLLATGTDTQYF. The CDR3 DNA reads as TGTGCCAGTAGTCCCCTCCTCCTAGCGACTGGCACAGATACGCAGTATTTT.

This clonotype was counted between two and nine times. The chain has TRBV3-1 and TRBJ2-1; TRBD1 is a possible D gene (6 bases). CDR3 size: 15 residues. Trimming pared 0 bases from V and 2 bases from J, leaving 8 bases between. Germline-derived CDR1 and CDR2 are LGHDT and YNNKEL (reference sequence). The DNA for the CDR3 is TGTGCCAGCAGCCAAGAAGGGACACCCTACAATGAGCAGTTCTTC. It translates to CASSQEGTPYNEQFF.

In its sample, this clonotype was seen many times. The chain links TRBV7-9 to TRBJ2-1; D ambiguous. The ends were cut back, 2 bases at V and 2 bases at J, with 10 bases in the middle. The germline gives CDR1 SEHNR, CDR2 FQNEAQ (reference sequence). This CDR3 region has 15 residues. The CDR3 DNA reads TGTGCCAGCAGCTTAATATTACCTACCTACAATGAGCAGTTCTTC. Translating it yields CASSLILPTYNEQFF. Full variable domain (remainder filled in from reference TRBV7-9 and TRBJ2-1): DTGVSQNPRHKITKRGQNVTFRCDPISEHNRLYWYRQTLGQGPEFLTYFQNEAQLEKSRLLSDRFSAERPKGSFSTLEIQRTEQGDSAMYLCASSLILPTYNEQFFGPGTRLTVL.

This clonotype appeared a few times. The chain combines TRBV5-1 with TRBJ2-1; D unresolved. This CDR3 has 14 amino acids. Germline loops: CDR1 SGHRS, CDR2 YFSETQ. Deletions cut 0 bases from V and 8 bases from J, with 12 bases between. CDR3 nucleotides: TGCGCCAGCAGCTTGGGGTGGGGAATCGATGAGCAGTTCTTC. It encodes CASSLGWGIDEQFF.

The gene calls are TRBV7-2 and TRBJ2-1; D is unclear. This CDR3 region has 14 residues. Germline CDR1 SGHTA, CDR2 FQGNSA. The V gene lost 1 base and the J gene lost 9 bases, with 13 bases spanning the gap. The CDR3 region is CASSLGALLSEQFF. DNA for the CDR3: TGTGCCAGCAGCTTAGGAGCCCTCCTCAGTGAGCAGTTCTTC.

The chain employs TRBV19 and TRBJ2-7; 7 bases are a match to TRBD1. CDR1 is LNHDA and CDR2 is SQIVND in the germline V gene (reference sequence). This CDR3 is 13 amino acids long. V lost 10 bases to trimming and J lost 7 bases; unmatched junction nucleotides: 13. CDR3 amino acids: CATRDSLEREQYF. The CDR3 DNA follows: TGTGCCACCCGGGACAGCTTGGAGAGGGAGCAGTACTTC.

The CDR3 loop is CRTPGQLEQYF. The CDR3 coding sequence is TGCAGGACCCCGGGACAGCTTGAGCAGTACTTC. The chain couples TRBV20-1 to TRBJ2-7; 7 bases match TRBD1. Germline CDR1 reads DFQATT; CDR2 reads SNEGSKA (reference sequence). The length of the CDR3 is 11 residues.

A few counts support this clonotype. The V and J genes are TRBV4-2 and TRBJ1-4; D is perhaps TRBD1 (6 bases). The CDR3 loop spans 16 amino acids. Trimming took off 1 base at V and 6 bases at J, with 15 bases between the two ends. The V gene's germline CDR1 is LGHNA and CDR2 YNFKEQ. For the CDR3, the DNA is TGTGCCAGCAGCCAAGTGGGGGCTAGGAGTGATGAAAAACTGTTTTTT. Its protein is CASSQVGARSDEKLFF.

This clonotype was counted only a few times. This chain connects TRBV28 to TRBJ2-3; 15 bases map to TRBD2. The germline V gene encodes CDR1 MDHEN and CDR2 SYDVKM. The CDR3 is 16 amino acids. Trimming removed 3 bases from V and 6 bases from J; junction bases left unmatched: 4. CDR3 protein: CASSLPGLAGGDTQYF. As DNA, the CDR3 is TGTGCCAGCAGTTTGCCCGGACTAGCGGGAGGGGATACGCAGTATTTT.

This chain uses TRBV12-3 or TRBV12-4 with TRBJ2-5, with 15 bases identical to TRBD2. The CDR3 spans 15 residues. The V and J ends lost 8 bases and 5 bases, in that order; junction bases with no gene match: 6. This CDR3 reads CASGGLAGGRETQYF. As DNA, the CDR3 is TGTGCCAGCGGGGGACTAGCGGGGGGACGGGAGACCCAGTACTTC.

The chain carries TRBV28 and TRBJ2-7; D call uncertain. Germline assignment: CDR1 MDHEN and CDR2 SYDVKM. V shed 5 bases and J shed 3 bases, with 11 bases lying between them. The CDR3 consists of 13 residues. The CDR3 protein is CASSLIQYYEQYF. The CDR3 DNA reads TGTGCCAGCAGTCTCATTCAGTACTACGAGCAGTACTTC.

This clonotype has ten or more counts. The V gene is TRBV3-1, the J gene TRBJ2-3; D not certain. Deletions cut 4 bases from V and 6 bases from J, with 11 bases between. The CDR3 is 13 residues long. Per germline, CDR1 LGHDT and CDR2 YNNKEL (reference sequence). CDR3 DNA sequence: TGTGCCAGCAGCCCTCCGACGGTGGATACGCAGTATTTT. It is translated as CASSPPTVDTQYF.

The chain has TRBV29-1 and TRBJ2-1; maybe TRBD2 (6 bases). The V gene's germline CDR1 is SQVTM and CDR2 ANQGSEA. V lost 4 bases, J lost 3 bases, and 19 bases lay in between. CDR3 length: 16 residues. CDR3 sequence: CSVVGFSGTIYNEQFF. CDR3 DNA sequence: TGCAGCGTTGTAGGGTTTAGCGGAACTATCTACAATGAGCAGTTCTTC.

This clonotype was recorded many times. The V call is TRBV3-1, the J call TRBJ2-2, with unresolved D. The germline CDR1 and CDR2 sequences are LGHDT and YNNKEL (reference sequence). The V end lost 0 bases, the J end lost 4 bases, and 6 bases lay between the germline ends. The CDR3 runs to 14 residues. CDR3 region: CASSQDAGTGELFF. In DNA, the CDR3 is TGTGCCAGCAGCCAAGATGCCGGCACCGGGGAGCTGTTTTTT. The full variable domain, rest sourced from reference TRBV3-1 and TRBJ2-2, is DTAVSQTPKYLVTQMGNDKSIKCEQNLGHDTMYWYKQDSKKFLKIMFSYNNKELIINETVPNRFSPKSPDKAHLNLHINSLELGDSAVYFCASSQDAGTGELFFGEGSRLTVL.